This T cell receptor beta chain was found in a study of T cells in Graves' hyperthyroidism and ophthalmopathy. Study-level findings and limits: Median prediction lead before ophthalmopathy onset was 6.5 months with the model. In simple terms, a model built on 13 V-J features told ophthalmopathy apart from stable hyperthyroidism.

On this clonotype: Antigen: not known.

Ophthalmopathy cases met thresholds of Clinical Activity Score at least 3, NOSPECS grade at least 4 and duration under 3 months. CDR3 length: 14 residues. In germline, CDR1 is SGHTA, CDR2 FQGNSA. V lost 5 bases, J lost 3 bases, and 6 bases stayed unmatched. RNA transcripts served as the template for amplifying TCR beta CDR3 regions. RT-PCR in the first round (using the HTBI primer set) targeted the TCR CDR3. MiXCR, run by TCRdb on the multiplex PCR reads, gives a single entry per CDR3 protein. Among under 350,000 distinct CDR3 sequences, approximately 17% were seen once, and the ten largest hold around 58%.

Specimen: blood. This sequence joins TRBV7-2 and TRBJ1-2; 7 bases agree with TRBD1. The clonotype originates from a woman aged 55-69 years with Graves' ophthalmopathy. DNA for the CDR3: TGTGCCAGCAGCATAGGGGGCGCCTACTATGGCTACACCTTC. Translation gives CASSIGGAYYGYTF.